The 19 T cell receptor beta chains in this list originate from one sample, sequenced in a study of CD8+ T cells in alopecia areata. Sequencing used cDNA as its template, made by extracting RNA and reverse transcribing it. TCRdb keeps only in-frame clones here, not all; method: immunoSEQ multiplex PCR. The sample lists about 210,000 clones, around three fifths seen once, with roughly 4.2% in the top ten. The treatment here: oral pan-JAK inhibitor, 5-10 mg twice daily. Specimen: CD4+ T cells sorted from blood, collected at week 4, from a patient treated with tofacitinib. These receptors all come from a human donor with alopecia areata.

The rearrangement links TRBV30 to TRBJ1-3, with a tentative D call TRBD1 (5 bases). Trimming pared 1 base from V and 0 bases from J, leaving 13 bases between. The CDR3 has 16 residues. Germline-derived CDR1 and CDR2 are GTSNPN and SVGIG (reference sequence). DNA of the CDR3: TGTGCCTGGAGTGGAGCAGGGACCAACTCTGGAAACACCATATATTTT. It specifies CAWSGAGTNSGNTIYF.

In this sample, this clone turned up once. The V call is TRBV7-9, the J call TRBJ2-2; tentatively, D is TRBD1 or TRBD2 (5 bases each). CDR3 length: 14 residues. Trimming took off 6 bases at V and 0 bases at J, with 8 bases between the two ends. Germline V gives CDR1 SEHNR, CDR2 FQNEAQ (reference sequence). The chain's CDR3 is CASRGTANTGELFF. Here the CDR3 DNA reads TGTGCCAGCAGGGGGACGGCGAACACCGGGGAGCTGTTTTTT.

This clone was observed a handful of times. DNA of the CDR3: TGCAGCGTTGGCGGCCAGTCCTACGAGCAGTACTTC. It translates to CSVGGQSYEQYF. The chain recombines TRBV29-1 with TRBJ2-7; D gene ambiguous. The ends were cut back, 4 bases at V and 1 base at J, with 8 bases in the middle. This CDR3 has 12 residues. Germline V gene sequence: CDR1 SQVTM, CDR2 ANQGSEA.

The gene calls are TRBV27 and TRBJ2-1, with 7 positions matching TRBD2. The CDR3 spans 13 residues. Germline loops: CDR1 MNHEY, CDR2 SMNVEV (reference sequence). V shed 0 bases and J 8 bases; nucleotides not matched to a gene: 1. The CDR3 is CASSLSGGHEQFF. As DNA, the CDR3 is TGTGCCAGCAGTTTATCGGGAGGGCATGAGCAGTTCTTC.

V and J are TRBV10-3 and TRBJ2-3; 8 positions agree with TRBD2. V was clipped by 6 bases and J by 5 bases; unmatched bases: 7. CDR3 length equals 14 residues. The germline V gene has CDR1 ENHRY and CDR2 SYGVKD. The CDR3 DNA sequence: TGTGCCATCAGCCAAGCGGGGGATGGAGATACGCAGTATTTT. This encodes CAISQAGDGDTQYF.

The rearrangement joins TRBV5-1 to TRBJ2-1; TRBD1 or TRBD2 may be the D gene (7 bases each). CDR1 and CDR2 from the germline V gene are SGHRS and YFSETQ. The V end was cut by 3 bases, the J end by 5 bases, with 15 bases between. This CDR3 has 15 residues. The DNA of the CDR3 is TGCGCCAGCAGCTCCAGGGGGGGAATGGACAATGAGCAGTTCTTC. Translation: CASSSRGGMDNEQFF.

The genes are TRBV9 and TRBJ2-1; no firm D call. From germline, CDR1 is SGDLS and CDR2 YYNGEE. V shed 2 bases and J shed 5 bases, with 11 bases lying between them. The CDR3 is 14 residues long. This CDR3 reads CASSVELGNNEQFF. The CDR3 DNA is TGTGCCAGCAGCGTCGAGTTGGGTAACAATGAGCAGTTCTTC.

This clone was seen a single time. The chain uses TRBV5-4 and TRBJ1-6; 9 bases map to TRBD1. The CDR3 length is 14 residues. With V trimmed by 10 bases and J by 10 bases, 12 bases remained unmatched. Germline V CDR1 and CDR2: SGHNT, YYREEE (reference sequence). In DNA form, the CDR3 reads TGTGCCGGACGAGGGACAGGGCTCACCTCACCCCTCCACTTT. This encodes CAGRGTGLTSPLHF.

The rearrangement links TRBV7-2 to TRBJ2-3; D gene unclear. Looked up from germline, CDR1 is SGHTA and CDR2 is FQGNSA. V was pared by 3 bases and J by 4 bases, with 8 bases between. CDR3 length: 13 amino acids. The CDR3 DNA follows: TGTGCCAGCAGCTTTCCGGGTCCAGATACGCAGTATTTT. Translation gives CASSFPGPDTQYF. The entire variable domain, with the rest obtained from reference TRBV7-2 and TRBJ2-3, is as follows: GAGVSQSPSNKVTEKGKDVELRCDPISGHTALYWYRQSLGQGLEFLIYFQGNSAPDKSGLPSDRFSAERTGGSVSTLTIQRTQQEDSAVYLCASSFPGPDTQYFGPGTRLTVL.

The chain has TRBV29-1 and TRBJ1-5; a weak D match, TRBD1 (5 bases). Trimming took off 5 bases at V and 4 bases at J, with 12 bases between the two ends. This CDR3 region has 13 residues. Germline V lookup: CDR1 SQVTM, CDR2 ANQGSEA. The CDR3 reads CSVTERGNQPQHF. CDR3 coding DNA: TGCAGCGTTACGGAAAGGGGTAATCAGCCCCAGCATTTT.

The V gene is TRBV11-2, the J gene TRBJ2-5, with a tentative D call TRBD2 (5 bases). Trimming stripped 5 bases from V and 2 bases from J, with 9 bases between. CDR3 size: 13 residues. Germline CDR1 reads SGHAT; CDR2 reads FQNNGV. In nucleotides, the CDR3 is TGTGCCAGCAGCAGGGAGCGGCAAGAGACCCAGTACTTC. Protein sequence: CASSRERQETQYF.

The gene calls are TRBV5-1 and TRBJ2-7; perhaps TRBD1 as D (6 bases). Trimming pared 4 bases from V and 3 bases from J, leaving 14 bases between. The CDR3 covers 14 residues. The germline gives CDR1 SGHRS, CDR2 YFSETQ. This CDR3 reads CASSRDTLNYEQYF. The CDR3 region has the DNA TGCGCCAGCAGCAGGGACACCCTGAACTACGAGCAGTACTTC.

This clone was found a few times. The gene calls are TRBV7-9 and TRBJ2-7; a possible D gene is TRBD1 (6 bases). CDR1 SEHNR and CDR2 FQNEAQ come from the germline V gene (reference sequence). CDR3 size: 15 residues. The germline V and J ends were trimmed by 0 bases and 3 bases, with 12 bases remaining between them. The CDR3 DNA reads TGTGCCAGCAGCTTAGCAAGGACAGATCTCTACGAGCAGTACTTC. Translating it yields CASSLARTDLYEQYF.

Of note for this clone: The same CDR3 also results from other DNA sequences found in this sample. Here the CDR3 reads CASSLQANYGYTF. The CDR3 DNA follows: TGTGCCAGCAGCCTTCAAGCGAACTATGGCTACACCTTC. V is TRBV7-2 and J is TRBJ1-2; the D is unclear. CDR3 size: 13 residues. Germline CDR1 and CDR2: SGHTA and FQGNSA. The ends were cut back, 5 bases at V and 2 bases at J, with 9 bases in the middle.

A single count supports this clone. CDR3 in DNA: TGTGCCAGCAGTTGCCCCCGGGACAGGGGATCGTACGAGCAGTACTTC. Protein: CASSCPRDRGSYEQYF. The genes are TRBV6-9 and TRBJ2-7, with 10 bases aligning to TRBD1. V lost 4 bases, J lost 4 bases, and 10 bases stayed unmatched. Germline loops: CDR1 MNHGY, CDR2 SVAAGI. The CDR3 totals 16 residues.

This clone has only a few counts. V usage is TRBV29-1 and J usage is TRBJ1-2, with unresolved D. V dropped 3 bases and J dropped 8 bases, with 13 bases sitting between them. Germline CDR1 reads SQVTM; CDR2 reads ANQGSEA. The CDR3 has 12 amino acids. CDR3 bases: TGCAGCGTTGAGCACGGGTCAGGCGGCTACACCTTC. Translated: CSVEHGSGGYTF.

The chain combines TRBV30 with TRBJ1-6; D is unclear. The germline V gene encodes CDR1 GTSNPN and CDR2 SVGIG (reference sequence). The CDR3 covers 15 residues. Between the trimmed V and J ends, which lost 2 bases and 0 bases, there was a span of 8 bases. The CDR3 loop reads CAWSPGSSYNSPLHF. CDR3 coding DNA: TGTGCCTGGAGTCCCGGGAGCTCCTATAATTCACCCCTCCACTTT.

The chain combines TRBV9 with TRBJ1-1, with D maybe TRBD1 (5 bases). The CDR3 loop spans 13 amino acids. The V gene's germline CDR1 is SGDLS and CDR2 YYNGEE. V lost 0 bases and J 4 bases, leaving 7 bases between the germline ends. CDR3 region: CASSVAGATEAFF. CDR3 bases: TGTGCCAGCAGCGTAGCCGGGGCCACTGAAGCTTTCTTT.

V and J are TRBV7-2 and TRBJ2-1; D remains unclear. The CDR3 extends over 15 amino acids. Trimming shortened V by 4 bases and J by 4 bases, and 14 bases separated the two germline ends. Germline V gene lookup returns CDR1 SGHTA and CDR2 FQGNSA. CDR3 DNA sequence: TGTGCCAGCAGCTCCCGGGCCCCGGCTTACAATGAGCAGTTCTTC. Translation gives CASSSRAPAYNEQFF. Complete variable domain (other parts from reference TRBV7-2 and TRBJ2-1): GAGVSQSPSNKVTEKGKDVELRCDPISGHTALYWYRQSLGQGLEFLIYFQGNSAPDKSGLPSDRFSAERTGGSVSTLTIQRTQQEDSAVYLCASSSRAPAYNEQFFGPGTRLTVL.